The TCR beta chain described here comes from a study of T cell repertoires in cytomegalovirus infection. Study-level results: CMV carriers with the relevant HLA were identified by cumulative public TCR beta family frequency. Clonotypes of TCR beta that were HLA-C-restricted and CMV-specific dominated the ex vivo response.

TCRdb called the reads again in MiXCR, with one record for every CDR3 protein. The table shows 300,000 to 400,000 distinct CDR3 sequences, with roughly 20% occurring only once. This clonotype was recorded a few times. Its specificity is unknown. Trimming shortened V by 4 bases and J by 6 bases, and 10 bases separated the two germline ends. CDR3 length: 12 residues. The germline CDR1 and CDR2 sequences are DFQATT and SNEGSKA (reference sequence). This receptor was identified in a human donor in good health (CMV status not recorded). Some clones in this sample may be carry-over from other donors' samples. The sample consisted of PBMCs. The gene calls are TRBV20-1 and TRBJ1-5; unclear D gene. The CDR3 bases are TGCAGTGCTAATAGGGCGGGTCAGCCCCAGCATTTT. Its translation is CSANRAGQPQHF.